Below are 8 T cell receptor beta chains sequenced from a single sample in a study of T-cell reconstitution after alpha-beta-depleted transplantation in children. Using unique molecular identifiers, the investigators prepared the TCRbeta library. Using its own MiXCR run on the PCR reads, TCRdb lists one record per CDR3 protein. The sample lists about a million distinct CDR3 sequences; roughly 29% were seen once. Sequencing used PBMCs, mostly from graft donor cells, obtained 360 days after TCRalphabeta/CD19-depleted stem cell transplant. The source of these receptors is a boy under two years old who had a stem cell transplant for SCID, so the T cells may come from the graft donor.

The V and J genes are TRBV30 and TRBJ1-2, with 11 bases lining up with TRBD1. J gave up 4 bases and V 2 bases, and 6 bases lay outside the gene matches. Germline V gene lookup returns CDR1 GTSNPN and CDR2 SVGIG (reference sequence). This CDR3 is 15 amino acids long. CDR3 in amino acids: CAWSIPGTGGYGYTF. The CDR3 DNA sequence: TGTGCCTGGAGTATTCCAGGGACAGGGGGCTATGGCTACACCTTC.

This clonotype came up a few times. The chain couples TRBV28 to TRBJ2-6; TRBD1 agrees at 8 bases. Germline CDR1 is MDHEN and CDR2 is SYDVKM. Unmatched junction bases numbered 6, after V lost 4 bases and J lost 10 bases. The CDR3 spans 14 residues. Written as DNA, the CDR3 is TGTGCCAGCAGTTCCCAGGGACAGGTTAACGTCCTGACTTTC. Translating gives CASSSQGQVNVLTF.

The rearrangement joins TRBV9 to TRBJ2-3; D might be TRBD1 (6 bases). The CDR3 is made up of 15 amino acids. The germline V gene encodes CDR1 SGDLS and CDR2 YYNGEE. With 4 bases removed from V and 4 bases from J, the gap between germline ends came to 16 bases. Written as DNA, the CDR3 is TGTGCCAGCAGCCCGGACCGAGGGGGAGCAGATACGCAGTATTTT. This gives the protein CASSPDRGGADTQYF.

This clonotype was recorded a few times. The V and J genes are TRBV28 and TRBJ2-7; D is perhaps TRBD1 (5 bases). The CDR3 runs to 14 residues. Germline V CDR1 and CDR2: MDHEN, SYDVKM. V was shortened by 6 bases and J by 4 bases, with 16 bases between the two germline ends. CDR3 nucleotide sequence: TGTGCCAGCAGCCTAGACAGCGTTGGGTACGAGCAGTACTTC. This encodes CASSLDSVGYEQYF.

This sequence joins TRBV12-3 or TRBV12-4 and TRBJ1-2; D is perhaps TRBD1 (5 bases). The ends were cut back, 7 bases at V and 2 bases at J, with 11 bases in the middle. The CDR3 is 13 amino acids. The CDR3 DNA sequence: TGTGCCAGCACCCCGACAGAGAACTATGGCTACACCTTC. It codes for CASTPTENYGYTF.

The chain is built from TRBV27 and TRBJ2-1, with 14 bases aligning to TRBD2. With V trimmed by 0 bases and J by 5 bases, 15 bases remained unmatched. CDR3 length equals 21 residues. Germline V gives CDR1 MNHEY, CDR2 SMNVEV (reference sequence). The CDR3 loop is CASSLSYRGLAGAARDNEQFF. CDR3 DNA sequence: TGTGCCAGCAGTTTATCGTATAGGGGACTAGCGGGGGCCGCCCGGGACAATGAGCAGTTCTTC.

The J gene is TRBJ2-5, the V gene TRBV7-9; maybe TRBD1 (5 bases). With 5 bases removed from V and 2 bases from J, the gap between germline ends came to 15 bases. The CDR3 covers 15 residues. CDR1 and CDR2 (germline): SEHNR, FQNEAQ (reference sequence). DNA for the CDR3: TGTGCCAGCAGCCTAGGGGTAGCTGGGCAAGAGACCCAGTACTTC. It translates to CASSLGVAGQETQYF.

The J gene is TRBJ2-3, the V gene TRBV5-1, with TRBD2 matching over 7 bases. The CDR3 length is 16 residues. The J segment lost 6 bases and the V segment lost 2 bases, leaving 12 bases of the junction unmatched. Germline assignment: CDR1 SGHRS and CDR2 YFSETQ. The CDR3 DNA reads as TGCGCCAGCAGCTTCGGGCTAGCGGCTTCCCGCGATACGCAGTATTTT. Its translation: CASSFGLAASRDTQYF. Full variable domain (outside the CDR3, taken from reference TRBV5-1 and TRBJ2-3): KAGVTQTPRYLIKTRGQQVTLSCSPISGHRSVSWYQQTPGQGLQFLFEYFSETQRNKGNFPGRFSGRQFSNSRSEMNVSTLELGDSALYLCASSFGLAASRDTQYFGPGTRLTVL.